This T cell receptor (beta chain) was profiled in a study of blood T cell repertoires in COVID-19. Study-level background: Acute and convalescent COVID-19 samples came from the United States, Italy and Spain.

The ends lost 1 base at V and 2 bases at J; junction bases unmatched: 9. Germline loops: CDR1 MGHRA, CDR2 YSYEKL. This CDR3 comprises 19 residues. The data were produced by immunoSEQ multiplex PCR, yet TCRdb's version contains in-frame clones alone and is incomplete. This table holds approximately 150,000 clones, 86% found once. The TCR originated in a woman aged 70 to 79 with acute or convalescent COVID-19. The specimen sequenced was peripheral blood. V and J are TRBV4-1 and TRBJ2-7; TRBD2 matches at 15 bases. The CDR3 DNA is TGCGCCAGCAGCCAAGGCCTGGGACTAGCGGGAGGAGAAACCTACGAGCAGTACTTC. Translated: CASSQGLGLAGGETYEQYF.